Listed below are T cell receptor beta chains from one sample, sequenced in a study of beta chain features in type 1 diabetes. Profiled with immunoSEQ multiplex PCR; TCRdb holds only in-frame clones, not every one. Of around 300,000 clones listed, over 14% are singletons. The sequenced sample was naive CD4+ T cells from blood. These receptor sequences come from a man aged 18 to 30 with type 1 diabetes. Both conserved end residues are part of each CDR3. The D gene is left open where the match is weak. Clone sizes are given selectively: once, few, many, or a class where the clone is expanded.

V gene	clone size	D gene	J gene	CDR3 DNA	CDR3 protein
TRBV5-1	few	TRBD1	TRBJ2-7	TGCGCCAGCAGCCTCCGACAGGGCCCCTACGAGCAGTACTTC	CASSLRQGPYEQYF
TRBV29-1	-	TRBD2	TRBJ2-5	TGCAGCGTTGCGTCGACTAGCGGGAGATCAGAGACCCAGTACTTC	CSVASTSGRSETQYF
TRBV7-2	few	TRBD2	TRBJ2-3	TGTGCCAGCAGCTACACTAGCGGGGTCTTAGCAGATACGCAGTATTTT	CASSYTSGVLADTQYF
TRBV7-8	few	TRBD1	TRBJ2-5	TGTGCCAGCAGCGACTGGACAGGGTACCAAGAGACCCAGTACTTC	CASSDWTGYQETQYF
TRBV5-4	-	TRBD1	TRBJ2-4	TGTGCCAGCAGCCCGTCATCGGGACAGGGAAAAAACATTCAGTACTTC	CASSPSSGQGKNIQYF
TRBV6-5	few	TRBD1	TRBJ2-1	TGTGCCAGCAGTTCCCGGGACAGGGGGTTAAATGAGCAGTTCTTC	CASSSRDRGLNEQFF
TRBV11-2	few	TRBD2	TRBJ2-5	TGTGCCAGCAGCGGGGTGGGGGGGGAGACCCAGTACTTC	CASSGVGGETQYF
TRBV5-1	-	-	TRBJ2-2	TGCGCCAGCAGGCACCGTCCGGACACCGGGGAGCTGTTTTTT	CASRHRPDTGELFF
TRBV7-2	-	TRBD2	TRBJ2-1	TGTGCCAGCAGCTTAGGACTAGCGGGAAACAATGAGCAGTTCTTC	CASSLGLAGNNEQFF
TRBV10-1	few	TRBD2	TRBJ2-5	TGCGCCAGCAGTGAGTCGCTTAGCGGGCCCCAAGAGACCCAGTACTTC	CASSESLSGPQETQYF
TRBV28	-	-	TRBJ1-5	TGTGCCAGCAATAATGGCGGTAAATTGGGTCAGCCCCAGCATTTT	CASNNGGKLGQPQHF
TRBV5-6	-	-	TRBJ2-5	TGTGCCAGCAGTAACAGGGTGGTACGGGAGACCCAGTACTTC	CASSNRVVRETQYF
TRBV7-9	few	TRBD1	TRBJ2-2	TGTGCCAGCAGCTCCCAGGGGGCTATCGGGGAGCTGTTTTTT	CASSSQGAIGELFF
TRBV27	few	-	TRBJ1-5	TGTGCCAGCAGTTCCCTAAGACAGAATCAGCCCCAGCATTTT	CASSSLRQNQPQHF
TRBV18	-	-	TRBJ1-2	TGTGCCAGCTCACCAGGCAGCCTACGACTGGACTATGGCTACACCTTC	CASSPGSLRLDYGYTF
TRBV7-9	few	-	TRBJ2-5	TGTGCCAGCAGTTTTACAGGGTCCTCGGAGACCCAGTACTTC	CASSFTGSSETQYF
TRBV5-4	few	-	TRBJ2-7	TGTGCCAGCAGCTTGGCCCGACAGACCTACGAGCAGTACTTC	CASSLARQTYEQYF
TRBV27	few	TRBD2	TRBJ2-5	TGTGCCAGCAGTTTATACGGGACTAGCGGGAATACCCAGTACTTC	CASSLYGTSGNTQYF
TRBV7-8	-	TRBD2	TRBJ2-1	TGTGCCAGCAGCTTATTACTAGCGGGACGGAATGAGCAGTTCTTC	CASSLLLAGRNEQFF
TRBV5-1	-	TRBD1	TRBJ2-7	TGCGCCAGCAGCCAACAGGGGGCGAGAAGTTACGAGCAGTACTTC	CASSQQGARSYEQYF
TRBV28	-	-	TRBJ2-5	TGTGCCAGCAGCCTGACGGGGTACCAAGAGACCCAGTACTTC	CASSLTGYQETQYF
TRBV5-1	few	-	TRBJ1-4	TGCGCCAGCAGCGAAAGGAGTGAAAAACTGTTTTTT	CASSERSEKLFF
TRBV27	-	-	TRBJ1-6	TGTGCCACTAGGGAGGGGCGGGGATCGGCGTTTTCACCCCTCCACTTT	CATREGRGSAFSPLHF
TRBV6-6	-	-	TRBJ1-1	TGTGCCAGCAGTTACCGGGGGACGAACACTGAAGCTTTCTTT	CASSYRGTNTEAFF
TRBV7-2	-	TRBD2	TRBJ2-3	TGTGCCAGCTTTTCACGACTAGCGGGGGGGATTAGCACAGATACGCAGTATTTT	CASFSRLAGGISTDTQYF
TRBV9	-	TRBD2	TRBJ2-5	TGTGCCAGCAGCGTGTCTAGCGGTAGAAACCAAGAGACCCAGTACTTC	CASSVSSGRNQETQYF
TRBV30	-	TRBD1	TRBJ1-2	TGTGCCTGGAGTGTAGCCAGGGGGCTGGTGTATGGCTACACCTTC	CAWSVARGLVYGYTF
TRBV6-1	-	TRBD1	TRBJ1-2	TGTGCCAGCAGTCGGACAGGGAACTATGGCTACACCTTC	CASSRTGNYGYTF
TRBV10-3	few	-	TRBJ2-7	TGTGCCATCAGCCCTAGCAGCCCCTACGAGCAGTACTTC	CAISPSSPYEQYF
TRBV30	-	-	TRBJ2-3	TGTGCCTGGAAAGCCGTGGGCACAGATACGCAGTATTTT	CAWKAVGTDTQYF
TRBV28	-	-	TRBJ2-7	TGTGCCAGCAGTTTAAGGGGGGAGCAGTACTTC	CASSLRGEQYF